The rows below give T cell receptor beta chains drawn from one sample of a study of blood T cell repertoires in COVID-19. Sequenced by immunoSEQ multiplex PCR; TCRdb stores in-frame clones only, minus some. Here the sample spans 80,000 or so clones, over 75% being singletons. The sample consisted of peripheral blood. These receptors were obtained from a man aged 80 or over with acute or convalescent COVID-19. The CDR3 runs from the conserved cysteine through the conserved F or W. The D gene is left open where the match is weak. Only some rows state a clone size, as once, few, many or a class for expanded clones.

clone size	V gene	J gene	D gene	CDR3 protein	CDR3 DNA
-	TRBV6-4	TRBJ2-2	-	CASSVTYNTGELFF	TGTGCCAGCAGTGTTACCTATAACACCGGGGAGCTGTTTTTT
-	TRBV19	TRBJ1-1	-	CATTYRRGTEAFF	TGTGCCACAACATACAGAAGGGGTACTGAAGCTTTCTTT
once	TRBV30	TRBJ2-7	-	CAWKQGSSYEQYF	TGTGCCTGGAAACAGGGTAGCTCCTACGAGCAGTACTTC
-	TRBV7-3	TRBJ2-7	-	CASSLMEGSYEQYF	TGTGCCAGCAGCTTAATGGAGGGCTCCTACGAGCAGTACTTC
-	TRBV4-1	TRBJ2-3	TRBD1	CASGIGTGGTDTQYF	TGCGCCAGCGGAATCGGGACAGGGGGCACAGATACGCAGTATTTT
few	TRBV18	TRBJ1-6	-	CASSHSYNSPLHF	TGTGCCAGCTCACACTCTTATAATTCACCCCTCCACTTT
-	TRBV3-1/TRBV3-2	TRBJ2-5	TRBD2	CASGIQRGALQETQYF	TGTGCCAGCGGAATTCAGCGGGGGGCCCTCCAAGAGACCCAGTACTTC
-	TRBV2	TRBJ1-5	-	CASSALTSYSNQPQHF	TGTGCCAGCAGTGCGCTCACGAGTTATAGCAATCAGCCCCAGCATTTT
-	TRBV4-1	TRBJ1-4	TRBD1	CASSRGQDLRATNEKLFF	TGCGCCAGCAGCCGGGGACAGGACCTCCGTGCAACTAATGAAAAACTGTTTTTT
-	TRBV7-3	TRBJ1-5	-	CASSFGGDSPQHF	TGTGCCAGCAGCTTTGGGGGGGATTCGCCCCAGCATTTT
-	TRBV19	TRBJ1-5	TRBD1	CASSIPGTGVYQPQHF	TGTGCCAGTAGTATTCCCGGGACAGGGGTGTATCAGCCCCAGCATTTT
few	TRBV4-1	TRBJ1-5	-	CASSQDLRGGQPQHF	TGCGCCAGCAGCCAAGATCTTCGGGGTGGCCAGCCCCAGCATTTT
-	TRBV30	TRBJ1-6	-	CAWSQLLQGYSPLHF	TGTGCCTGGAGTCAATTGTTACAGGGTTATTCACCCCTCCACTTT